This is a list of T cell receptor beta chains from one sample in a study of T cell repertoires in cytomegalovirus infection. Their antigens remain unidentified. TCRdb passed the reads through MiXCR, listing each CDR3 protein once. Of about 83,000 distinct CDR3 sequences listed, roughly 25% were seen once; the top ten hold roughly 50%. The sequenced sample was CD8+ T cells from cultured PBMCs, obtained from culture after CMV antigen stimulation. All receptors derive from a human donor in good health (CMV status not recorded). Some clones in this sample may be carry-over from other donors' samples. CDR3s include the opening cysteine and the closing phenylalanine or tryptophan. Fields, in order: V gene, clone size, J gene, D gene, CDR3 DNA, CDR3 protein. A D gene is named only where the DNA matches it firmly. Size is omitted from some rows. Given values are once, few, many or a class for expanded clones.

v_call: TRBV12-3/TRBV12-4
clone_size: NA
j_call: TRBJ2-2
d_call: NA
cdr3_nt: TGTGCCAGCAGACATGCGACAGGAATAAACACCGGGGAGCTGTTTTTT
cdr3_aa: CASRHATGINTGELFF

v_call: TRBV11-3
clone_size: NA
j_call: TRBJ1-1
d_call: TRBD1
cdr3_nt: TGTGCCAGCAGCTTCGACAGGGGAAGAGACACTGAAGCTTTCTTT
cdr3_aa: CASSFDRGRDTEAFF

v_call: TRBV5-4
clone_size: few
j_call: TRBJ2-3
d_call: NA
cdr3_nt: TGTGCCAGCAGCTTGGTGTCGGCTGCGACAGATACGCAGTATTTT
cdr3_aa: CASSLVSAATDTQYF

v_call: TRBV7-8
clone_size: NA
j_call: TRBJ2-2
d_call: NA
cdr3_nt: TGTGCCAACACCTTGTTTGCAGGGGAATTGAACACCGGGGAGCTGTTTTTT
cdr3_aa: CANTLFAGELNTGELFF

v_call: TRBV29-1
clone_size: NA
j_call: TRBJ2-7
d_call: TRBD1
cdr3_nt: TGCAGCGTTGAAACAGGGGGCGAGGACGAGCAGTACTTC
cdr3_aa: CSVETGGEDEQYF

v_call: TRBV6-5
clone_size: NA
j_call: TRBJ2-3
d_call: NA
cdr3_nt: TGTGCCAGCAGTATACGACCAACAGATACGCAGTATTTT
cdr3_aa: CASSIRPTDTQYF

v_call: TRBV12-5
clone_size: many
j_call: TRBJ2-7
d_call: NA
cdr3_nt: TGTGCTAGTGGTGTTTCGGGGGGCTCCGAGCAGTACTTC
cdr3_aa: CASGVSGGSEQYF

v_call: TRBV27
clone_size: NA
j_call: TRBJ1-2
d_call: NA
cdr3_nt: TGTGCCAGCAGTTCGACTACTACCCCCGGGACTCTCTCTTCTGGCTACACCTTC
cdr3_aa: CASSSTTTPGTLSSGYTF

v_call: TRBV20-1
clone_size: NA
j_call: TRBJ2-2
d_call: TRBD1
cdr3_nt: TGCATTGCCTTTCCGAGGACAGGGGTCAGGGGGGAGCAGTTTTTT
cdr3_aa: CIAFPRTGVRGEQFF

v_call: TRBV30
clone_size: NA
j_call: TRBJ2-5
d_call: TRBD2
cdr3_nt: TGTGCCTGGAGTAATCTAGCGGGAGTAGAGACCCAGTACTTC
cdr3_aa: CAWSNLAGVETQYF

v_call: TRBV7-9
clone_size: many
j_call: TRBJ2-3
d_call: NA
cdr3_nt: TGTGCCAGCAGCACTAAAGCGGGTCGGGCAGATACGCAGTATTTT
cdr3_aa: CASSTKAGRADTQYF

v_call: TRBV7-2
clone_size: many
j_call: TRBJ2-1
d_call: NA
cdr3_nt: TGTGCCAGCAGCTCCCCCCTAGATACGATCGTCTACAATGAGCAGTTCTTC
cdr3_aa: CASSSPLDTIVYNEQFF

v_call: TRBV4-2
clone_size: NA
j_call: TRBJ1-1
d_call: NA
cdr3_nt: TGTGCCAGCAGCCAAGCCCTCCCCCAGGCCAATATGAACACTGAAGCTTTCTTT
cdr3_aa: CASSQALPQANMNTEAFF

v_call: TRBV7-8
clone_size: few
j_call: TRBJ2-7
d_call: TRBD2
cdr3_nt: TGTGCCAGCAGCTTCAGGGACTACACCTACGAGCAGTACTTC
cdr3_aa: CASSFRDYTYEQYF

v_call: TRBV28
clone_size: NA
j_call: TRBJ1-1
d_call: TRBD1
cdr3_nt: TGTGCCAGCAGTACAGGGGTGGCTGAAGCTTTCTTT
cdr3_aa: CASSTGVAEAFF

v_call: TRBV27
clone_size: few
j_call: TRBJ1-2
d_call: TRBD1
cdr3_nt: TGTGCCAGCAGTTTAGAGGGGGCGCGAGGCTACACCTTC
cdr3_aa: CASSLEGARGYTF

v_call: TRBV4-3
clone_size: few
j_call: TRBJ1-6
d_call: TRBD1
cdr3_nt: TGCGCCAGCAGCCAAGGAAGACAGGGGCCAAATTCACCCCTCCACTTT
cdr3_aa: CASSQGRQGPNSPLHF

v_call: TRBV12-3/TRBV12-4
clone_size: NA
j_call: TRBJ2-2
d_call: TRBD1
cdr3_nt: TGTGCCAGCAGGCCCCCGACAGGGGACGTGGCCGGGGAGCTGTTTTTT
cdr3_aa: CASRPPTGDVAGELFF

v_call: TRBV6-1
clone_size: many
j_call: TRBJ2-1
d_call: TRBD2
cdr3_nt: TGTGCCAGCGGGCTAGCGGGCAACAATGAGCAGTTCTTC
cdr3_aa: CASGLAGNNEQFF

v_call: TRBV6-2/TRBV6-3
clone_size: NA
j_call: TRBJ1-5
d_call: TRBD1
cdr3_nt: TGTGCCAGCGGGTTGGGACAGGGGTTTCGGCAGCCCCAGCATTTT
cdr3_aa: CASGLGQGFRQPQHF

v_call: TRBV7-9
clone_size: many
j_call: TRBJ2-7
d_call: TRBD2
cdr3_nt: TGTGCCGGTCTACTAGCGGGAGCCGAGGAGCAGTACTTC
cdr3_aa: CAGLLAGAEEQYF

v_call: TRBV20-1
clone_size: once
j_call: TRBJ2-3
d_call: NA
cdr3_nt: TGCAGTGCTAGGGGGGTGGCAAGCACAGATACGCAGTATTTT
cdr3_aa: CSARGVASTDTQYF

v_call: TRBV4-3
clone_size: few
j_call: TRBJ1-1
d_call: TRBD1
cdr3_nt: TGCGCCAGCAGCCTTGGGACAGGGAGAAACACTGAAGCTTTCTTT
cdr3_aa: CASSLGTGRNTEAFF

v_call: TRBV5-1
clone_size: many
j_call: TRBJ1-1
d_call: NA
cdr3_nt: TGCGCCAGCAGCTCGGGGAAGGACAGCCTCGATCCTGAAGCTTTCTTT
cdr3_aa: CASSSGKDSLDPEAFF

v_call: TRBV12-3/TRBV12-4
clone_size: many
j_call: TRBJ1-2
d_call: NA
cdr3_nt: TGTGCCAGCAGTCGGGACACCTCCAACTATGGCTACACCTTC
cdr3_aa: CASSRDTSNYGYTF

v_call: TRBV7-3
clone_size: many
j_call: TRBJ2-5
d_call: TRBD2
cdr3_nt: TGTGCCAGCAGCTCCCAGGGAGGGGAGACCCAGTACTTC
cdr3_aa: CASSSQGGETQYF

v_call: TRBV12-3/TRBV12-4
clone_size: many
j_call: TRBJ1-1
d_call: NA
cdr3_nt: TGTGCCAGCAGTCCTGGGTCGTTGAACACTGAAGCTTTCTTT
cdr3_aa: CASSPGSLNTEAFF

v_call: TRBV6-6
clone_size: NA
j_call: TRBJ2-1
d_call: NA
cdr3_nt: TGTGCCAGCAGCCCCAGGGGTGCATACAATGAGCAGTTCTTC
cdr3_aa: CASSPRGAYNEQFF

v_call: TRBV19
clone_size: NA
j_call: TRBJ2-5
d_call: TRBD1
cdr3_nt: TGTGCCAGTAGTAAAGGGACAGGCCAGTACTTC
cdr3_aa: CASSKGTGQYF

v_call: TRBV9
clone_size: few
j_call: TRBJ2-7
d_call: NA
cdr3_nt: TGTGCCAGCAGCGGTGGGGCACCGTCCTACGAGCAGTACTTC
cdr3_aa: CASSGGAPSYEQYF

v_call: TRBV7-9
clone_size: few
j_call: TRBJ2-5
d_call: NA
cdr3_nt: TGTGCCAGCAGCCGCTCGGGGGATTCCGAGACCCAGTACTTC
cdr3_aa: CASSRSGDSETQYF

v_call: TRBV2
clone_size: NA
j_call: TRBJ1-2
d_call: NA
cdr3_nt: TGTGCCAGCAGTGAAACAATCCGGGATGGCTACACCTTC
cdr3_aa: CASSETIRDGYTF

v_call: TRBV27
clone_size: many
j_call: TRBJ1-6
d_call: TRBD1
cdr3_nt: TGTGCCAGCACCCATTTTGGGACAGGGAGTATCAATCCCCTCCACTTT
cdr3_aa: CASTHFGTGSINPLHF

v_call: TRBV7-2
clone_size: many
j_call: TRBJ2-3
d_call: NA
cdr3_nt: TGTGCCAGCAGCTTAAGAGCCCTGTCTAGCACAGATACGCAGTATTTT
cdr3_aa: CASSLRALSSTDTQYF

v_call: TRBV7-9
clone_size: NA
j_call: TRBJ1-5
d_call: NA
cdr3_nt: TGTGCCAGCAGAGATAGCAATCAGCCCCAGCATTTT
cdr3_aa: CASRDSNQPQHF

v_call: TRBV7-9
clone_size: few
j_call: TRBJ2-7
d_call: TRBD1
cdr3_nt: TGTGCCAGCAGCTCGTCCGGGACAGGCCTCGGAGAGCAGTACTTC
cdr3_aa: CASSSSGTGLGEQYF

v_call: TRBV9
clone_size: few
j_call: TRBJ2-1
d_call: TRBD1
cdr3_nt: TGTGCCAGCAGCGCCCACAGGGGGCAAGACAATGAGCAGTTCTTC
cdr3_aa: CASSAHRGQDNEQFF

v_call: TRBV6-8
clone_size: NA
j_call: TRBJ2-1
d_call: NA
cdr3_nt: TGTACCAGCAGTTACTCGAGCAGCTCCTACAATGAGCAGTTCTTC
cdr3_aa: CTSSYSSSSYNEQFF

v_call: TRBV4-3
clone_size: few
j_call: TRBJ2-1
d_call: NA
cdr3_nt: TGCGCCAGCAGCCAAGATAATCCTAGACCCCCGTACTATAATGAGCAGTTCTTC
cdr3_aa: CASSQDNPRPPYYNEQFF

v_call: TRBV27
clone_size: NA
j_call: TRBJ1-2
d_call: NA
cdr3_nt: TGTGCCAGCAGTCTACAGGGACCGGGGTATGGCTACACCTTC
cdr3_aa: CASSLQGPGYGYTF

v_call: TRBV27
clone_size: few
j_call: TRBJ1-1
d_call: NA
cdr3_nt: TGTGCCAGCAGTTCACCGACAGAGACGAACACTGAAGCTTTCTTT
cdr3_aa: CASSSPTETNTEAFF

v_call: TRBV9
clone_size: few
j_call: TRBJ2-7
d_call: NA
cdr3_nt: TGTGCCAGCAGCGTAGACGGGAGTCCGCGCTACGAGCAGTACTTC
cdr3_aa: CASSVDGSPRYEQYF

v_call: TRBV6-6
clone_size: few
j_call: TRBJ2-7
d_call: NA
cdr3_nt: TGTGCCAGCAGTTACCTAGAATCCTACGAGCAGTACTTC
cdr3_aa: CASSYLESYEQYF

v_call: TRBV7-2
clone_size: many
j_call: TRBJ2-7
d_call: NA
cdr3_nt: TGTGCCAGCAGCCCTCCCGGGGGCAACTCCTACGAGCAGTACTTC
cdr3_aa: CASSPPGGNSYEQYF

v_call: TRBV12-3/TRBV12-4
clone_size: NA
j_call: TRBJ1-1
d_call: NA
cdr3_nt: TGTGCCAGCAGCCGAATTCAGGGACCGGTCGAAGCTTTCTTT
cdr3_aa: CASSRIQGPVEAFF

v_call: TRBV12-3/TRBV12-4
clone_size: many
j_call: TRBJ2-5
d_call: NA
cdr3_nt: TGTGCCAGCAGTTTACCAGGGGCTATTTTAGAGACCCAGTACTTC
cdr3_aa: CASSLPGAILETQYF

v_call: TRBV28
clone_size: NA
j_call: TRBJ1-2
d_call: NA
cdr3_nt: TGTGCCAGCGGAAAGGACAGACACAACTATGGCTACACCTTC
cdr3_aa: CASGKDRHNYGYTF

v_call: TRBV10-3
clone_size: few
j_call: TRBJ1-5
d_call: NA
cdr3_nt: TGTGCCACGGGGGAGGCCGATTATAGCAATCAGCCCCAGCATTTT
cdr3_aa: CATGEADYSNQPQHF

v_call: TRBV28
clone_size: NA
j_call: TRBJ2-7
d_call: TRBD2
cdr3_nt: TGTGCCAGCAGTTTCACGTTAGCGGGTCTCTCCTACGAGCAGTACTTC
cdr3_aa: CASSFTLAGLSYEQYF

v_call: TRBV19
clone_size: NA
j_call: TRBJ2-1
d_call: NA
cdr3_nt: TGTGCCAGTGCCACAGGTTACAATGAGCAGTTCTTC
cdr3_aa: CASATGYNEQFF

v_call: TRBV7-2
clone_size: many
j_call: TRBJ1-2
d_call: NA
cdr3_nt: TGTGCCAGCACCGAGTTCCCGGACTATGGCTACACCTTC
cdr3_aa: CASTEFPDYGYTF